A selection of T cell receptor beta chains follows, all from one sample in a study of blood T cell repertoires in COVID-19. Profiling relied on immunoSEQ multiplex PCR, and the TCRdb table lists in-frame clones only, not all of them. The table has some 65,000 clones, around 86% seen once. Sequencing was done on a sample of peripheral blood. The receptors originated from an elderly man with acute or convalescent COVID-19. Each CDR3 is given with its conserved first and last residue. The D gene is left open where the match is weak. Only some rows state a clone size, as once, few, many or a class for expanded clones.

d_call: .; v_call: TRBV3-1/TRBV3-2; j_call: TRBJ1-1; clone_size: .; cdr3_aa: CASSQREGNTEAFF; cdr3_nt: TGTGCCAGCAGCCAAAGGGAGGGGAACACTGAAGCTTTCTTT
d_call: TRBD2; v_call: TRBV5-1; j_call: TRBJ2-1; clone_size: .; cdr3_aa: CASSSPSGGYNEQFF; cdr3_nt: TGCGCCAGCAGTAGCCCTAGCGGGGGCTACAATGAGCAGTTCTTC
d_call: .; v_call: TRBV5-4; j_call: TRBJ2-1; clone_size: .; cdr3_aa: CASSFYVGGGTNEQFF; cdr3_nt: TGTGCCAGCAGCTTTTATGTGGGAGGAGGTACCAATGAGCAGTTCTTC
d_call: TRBD2; v_call: TRBV5-4; j_call: TRBJ2-3; clone_size: .; cdr3_aa: CASSLGVAGTDTQYF; cdr3_nt: TGTGCCAGCAGCTTGGGGGTAGCGGGGACAGATACGCAGTATTTT
d_call: .; v_call: TRBV7-2; j_call: TRBJ2-5; clone_size: .; cdr3_aa: CASSFQGGQETQYF; cdr3_nt: TGTGCCAGCAGCTTTCAAGGCGGGCAAGAGACCCAGTACTTC
d_call: .; v_call: TRBV2; j_call: TRBJ1-5; clone_size: once; cdr3_aa: CASSGGDPHQPQHF; cdr3_nt: TGTGCCAGCAGTGGCGGGGATCCCCATCAGCCCCAGCATTTT
d_call: TRBD1; v_call: TRBV6-2/TRBV6-3; j_call: TRBJ1-1; clone_size: .; cdr3_aa: CASSPVLRDRGYTEAFF; cdr3_nt: TGTGCCAGCAGCCCTGTCCTCCGGGACAGGGGATACACTGAAGCTTTCTTT
d_call: .; v_call: TRBV29-1; j_call: TRBJ2-7; clone_size: .; cdr3_aa: CSVITGQEQYF; cdr3_nt: TGCAGCGTGATTACAGGGCAGGAGCAGTACTTC
d_call: .; v_call: TRBV6-6; j_call: TRBJ1-1; clone_size: .; cdr3_aa: CASSYVGGRTEAFF; cdr3_nt: TGTGCCAGCAGTTACGTGGGGGGTCGCACTGAAGCTTTCTTT
d_call: .; v_call: TRBV19; j_call: TRBJ1-2; clone_size: .; cdr3_aa: CASSIATDYGYTF; cdr3_nt: TGTGCCAGTAGTATTGCCACAGACTATGGCTACACCTTC
d_call: TRBD2; v_call: TRBV27; j_call: TRBJ2-1; clone_size: .; cdr3_aa: CASTRGTSGTYNEQFF; cdr3_nt: TGTGCCAGTACCCGCGGGACTAGCGGGACCTACAATGAGCAGTTCTTC
d_call: TRBD1; v_call: TRBV7-9; j_call: TRBJ1-1; clone_size: .; cdr3_aa: CASSLQGATNTEAFF; cdr3_nt: TGTGCCAGCAGCTTACAGGGGGCTACGAACACTGAAGCTTTCTTT
d_call: TRBD1; v_call: TRBV7-2; j_call: TRBJ2-7; clone_size: .; cdr3_aa: CASSPRTGEHEQYF; cdr3_nt: TGTGCCAGCAGCCCAAGGACAGGGGAACACGAGCAGTACTTC
d_call: TRBD1; v_call: TRBV6-5; j_call: TRBJ2-7; clone_size: .; cdr3_aa: CASLGGQGSYEQYF; cdr3_nt: TGTGCCAGCCTTGGGGGACAGGGATCCTACGAGCAGTACTTC
d_call: TRBD1; v_call: TRBV18; j_call: TRBJ1-1; clone_size: .; cdr3_aa: CASSPTMGQAHTEAFF; cdr3_nt: TGTGCCAGCTCACCTACTATGGGACAGGCGCACACTGAAGCTTTCTTT